The rows below give T cell receptor beta chains drawn from one sample of a study of OX40 agonist ivuxolimab in advanced cancers. The assay was immunoSEQ multiplex PCR, and TCRdb's table has in-frame clones only and misses some. Of tens of thousands of clones listed, 86% are singletons. The sample was CD4+ or CD8+ T cells sorted from blood, taken in a trial of the OX40 agonist ivuxolimab. Receptors were obtained from an adult with an advanced solid tumor such as melanoma, head and neck, liver or kidney cancer. Each CDR3 is given with its conserved first and last residue. Fields, in order: J gene, clone size, V gene, CDR3 protein. The listing skips clone size in some rows; elsewhere it reads once, few, many or a size class.

>TRBJ2-1|.|TRBV7-9
CASSLASYEQFF
>TRBJ1-1|.|TRBV27
CASSLKPNTEAFF
>TRBJ1-5|.|TRBV9
CASSVGSGRWDQPQHF
>TRBJ1-1|.|TRBV9
CASSVGDNTEAFF
>TRBJ2-2|.|TRBV30
CAWSVQWLGELFF
>TRBJ1-1|.|TRBV9
CASTLLGQGDTEAFF
>TRBJ1-2|few|TRBV2
CASSEQGGGYTF
>TRBJ2-1|.|TRBV5-1
CASSLTSVGRNEQFF
>TRBJ2-1|.|TRBV18
CASSLSVAGELEQFF
>TRBJ2-3|.|TRBV5-5
CASSLNTDTQYF
>TRBJ2-5|.|TRBV28
CASSLYGGPETQYF
>TRBJ1-3|.|TRBV7-9
CASSLRPGVHTIYF
>TRBJ2-1|.|TRBV20-1
CSGVGYNEQFF
>TRBJ1-1|.|TRBV19
CASSIRQAGGEAFF
>TRBJ2-7|.|TRBV15
CATSREKGYSYEQYF
>TRBJ2-1|.|TRBV5-4
CASSLRAGSKGEQFF
>TRBJ2-5|.|TRBV18
CASSRATGTQYF
>TRBJ1-2|.|TRBV18
CASSGTVYGYTF
>TRBJ1-1|few|TRBV29-1
CSVGHGPNTEAFF
>TRBJ2-7|.|TRBV6-6
CATYRLAGEGEQYF
>TRBJ1-2|.|TRBV27
CASSQTGGGGYTF
>TRBJ1-1|.|TRBV6-5
CASRQGVNTEAFF
>TRBJ1-2|.|TRBV29-1
CSVESRTERIGKYTF
>TRBJ2-2|.|TRBV11-2
CASGTGVNTGELFF
>TRBJ1-1|.|TRBV2
CASSSPGQSYEAFF
>TRBJ2-3|.|TRBV5-1
CASSLGLAGGGTDTQYF
>TRBJ2-1|.|TRBV5-1
CASSLEGSPYNEQFF
>TRBJ2-4|.|TRBV4-2
CASSQGRGGKNIQYF
>TRBJ2-1|once|TRBV4-3
CASSQELSRPYNEQFF
>TRBJ1-1|.|TRBV18
CASSPTYMNTEAFF
>TRBJ1-5|.|TRBV30
CAWSAGQVYQPQHF
>TRBJ1-1|.|TRBV27
CASSLAPGTAEAFF
>TRBJ2-7|.|TRBV7-2
CASSGGLALSYEQYF
>TRBJ1-5|.|TRBV15
CATSRVEGLANQPQHF
>TRBJ1-1|once|TRBV6-6
CASSYPEGITTEAFF
>TRBJ1-1|.|TRBV30
CAWSDGDTEAFF
>TRBJ2-5|.|TRBV7-2
CASSLVQLETQYF
>TRBJ1-2|.|TRBV5-8
CASSLISGYTF
>TRBJ1-6|.|TRBV7-9
CASSLTGQNSPLHF
>TRBJ2-7|.|TRBV13
CASSLGQGNEQYF
>TRBJ2-1|few|TRBV7-2
CASSRLAGEVFF
>.|.|TRBV2
CASRQDRGPYEQYF
>TRBJ1-6|.|TRBV19
CASSVQGNSPLHF
>TRBJ2-1|.|TRBV7-9
CASSLRNEQFF
>TRBJ1-2|.|TRBV9
CASSPRLLQRGYTF
>TRBJ1-5|.|TRBV5-5
CASSPNRDRDQPQHF